This T cell receptor (beta chain) was captured in a study of shared clonotypes between healthy human individuals. Study conclusions and caveats: Compared with clonotypes that all four donors shared, non-shared clonotypes had lower generation probabilities.

In the case of this clone: Its antigen is not known.

Authors' processing steps: Junction-only sequences without quality scores were provided by ImmunoSEQ, so filtering was different. Produced via immunoSEQ multiplex PCR; TCRdb's table is partial and in-frame only. The D gene and trimming were derived from the DNA, and the V and J assignments and clone size from that table. The data contain 2 million to 2.5 million clones, under 95% of them singletons. The naive CD8 population came from CD45RO-negative cells selected for CCR7, without terminally differentiated effector memory CD45RA+ cells. The germline CDR1 and CDR2 sequences are ENHRY and SYGVKD. CDR3 length: 13 residues. Trimming removed 6 bases from V and 4 bases from J, with 12 bases in between.

Material: naive CD8+ T cells from PBMCs. The receptor's source is a man in his late teens or twenties in good health. Some clones in this sample may be carry-over from other donors' samples. The chain employs TRBV10-3 and TRBJ2-5, with TRBD1 as a possible D gene (5 bases). The CDR3 loop is CAIRQDFGETQYF. CDR3 DNA sequence: TGTGCCATCAGACAGGATTTTGGAGAGACCCAGTACTTC.